The source of this T cell receptor beta chain is a study of cytomegalovirus exposure and HLA in healthy donors. The study's findings and limits: Cytomegalovirus-associated TCR beta chains were listed, numbering 164.

Of note for this clone: Its cognate antigen is unknown.

V lost 5 bases and J lost 0, with 11 bases in between. CDR3 length: 16 residues. Germline-derived CDR1 and CDR2 are MDHEN and SYDVKM. With 60 Vbeta and 13 Jbeta primers, the PCR was carried out. Only in-frame clones appear in the TCRdb table, and some are missing; sequencing was by immunoSEQ multiplex PCR. The table lists fewer than 200,000 clones, approximately 80% of them singletons. Sequencing was performed on PBMCs. The J gene is TRBJ2-6, the V gene TRBV28; no clear D. The source is a man in his forties in good health and CMV-seronegative. CDR3 bases: TGTGCCAGCAGTCCCTCAGGCTTCTCTGGGGCCAACGTCCTGACTTTC. Protein sequence: CASSPSGFSGANVLTF.